Detailed here is one T cell receptor (beta chain). Its antigen is not known. These data come from a study of neoadjuvant anti-PD-1 for oral cavity cancer. Overall study: Patients without progression got a fourth dose around day 43.

General study findings and limits: PBMC Gini-index clonality exceeded responders' in non-responders post-nivolumab.

As for time point: after neoadjuvant nivolumab, at surgical resection. Patients had newly diagnosed, untreated stage II-IVA oral cavity squamous cell carcinoma. Only in-frame clones appear in the TCRdb table, and some are missing; sequencing was by immunoSEQ multiplex PCR. The sample records 55,000 to 80,000 clones, 86% being singletons. Germline-derived CDR1 and CDR2 are MGHRA and YSYEKL. J gave up 9 bases and V 1 base, and 5 bases lay outside the gene matches. The CDR3 loop spans 15 amino acids. The chain uses TRBV4-1 and TRBJ2-1, with TRBD2 matching 11 bases. The clonotype comes from a person aged 35-80 years with oral cavity squamous cell carcinoma. The sample was PBMCs, taken after nivolumab (anti-PD-1) treatment. The CDR3: CASSQVLAGDGEQFF. CDR3 in DNA: TGCGCCAGCAGCCAAGTACTAGCGGGGGACGGTGAGCAGTTCTTC.